The rows below give T cell receptor beta chains drawn from one sample of a study of radiation and T cells in renal cell carcinoma. The data were produced by immunoSEQ multiplex PCR, yet TCRdb's version contains in-frame clones alone and is incomplete. This sample has 160,000 or so clones, with roughly 90% found just once. The material was blood, obtained from a patient whose treatment included radiotherapy and nephrectomy. All receptors come from a woman in her fifties or sixties with renal cell carcinoma. CDR3s include the opening cysteine and the closing phenylalanine or tryptophan. The order of the fields is J gene, clone size, D gene, V gene, CDR3 protein, CDR3 DNA. A D gene is named only where the DNA matches it firmly. The size entry is marked missing in some rows and otherwise reads once, few, many or a size class.

J: TRBJ1-2
size: .
D: .
V: TRBV2
CDR3: CASSENGVYGYTF
DNA: TGTGCCAGCAGTGAGAACGGGGTTTATGGCTACACCTTC

J: TRBJ1-1
size: few
D: .
V: TRBV30
CDR3: CAWSVFEGTEAFF
DNA: TGTGCCTGGAGTGTATTCGAGGGGACTGAAGCTTTCTTT

J: TRBJ1-1
size: .
D: .
V: TRBV4-1
CDR3: CASSWGPQMNTEAFF
DNA: TGCGCCAGCAGCTGGGGCCCACAGATGAACACTGAAGCTTTCTTT

J: TRBJ2-1
size: .
D: .
V: TRBV29-1
CDR3: CSVELGGAYNEQFF
DNA: TGCAGCGTTGAGTTAGGGGGGGCCTACAATGAGCAGTTCTTC

J: TRBJ2-3
size: .
D: .
V: TRBV7-9
CDR3: CASSLAYSTDTQYF
DNA: TGTGCCAGCAGCTTGGCCTATAGCACAGATACGCAGTATTTT

J: TRBJ1-2
size: .
D: .
V: TRBV7-9
CDR3: CASSLGNLRGYTF
DNA: TGTGCCAGCAGCTTAGGGAATCTCCGAGGCTACACCTTC

J: TRBJ1-1
size: .
D: TRBD1
V: TRBV30
CDR3: CAWSTPGGGCSSAFF
DNA: TGTGCCTGGAGTACCCCAGGGGGAGGGTGTTCTTCAGCTTTCTTT

J: TRBJ1-6
size: .
D: .
V: TRBV6-1
CDR3: CASSEAGTASSPLHF
DNA: TGTGCCAGCAGTGAAGCGGGGACCGCGAGTTCACCCCTCCACTTT

J: TRBJ1-2
size: few
D: .
V: TRBV5-1
CDR3: CASSLRGRGLQRGYGYTF
DNA: TGCGCCAGCAGCTTGAGAGGCAGGGGCCTGCAAAGAGGCTATGGCTACACCTTC

J: TRBJ2-1
size: .
D: .
V: TRBV11-3
CDR3: CASSFGGSSYNEQFF
DNA: TGTGCCAGCAGCTTTGGGGGTAGCTCCTACAATGAGCAGTTCTTC

J: TRBJ2-2
size: .
D: .
V: TRBV10-1
CDR3: CASRGSSVTGELFF
DNA: TGCGCCAGCAGGGGGTCTTCTGTTACCGGGGAGCTGTTTTTT

J: TRBJ1-1
size: .
D: .
V: TRBV5-6
CDR3: CASSLFQTFMNTEAFF
DNA: TGTGCCAGCAGCTTGTTCCAGACGTTCATGAACACTGAAGCTTTCTTT

J: TRBJ1-2
size: .
D: .
V: TRBV15
CDR3: CATSRQGEDGYTF
DNA: TGTGCCACCAGCAGACAGGGAGAGGATGGCTACACCTTC

J: TRBJ2-3
size: .
D: TRBD2
V: TRBV5-6
CDR3: CASSRGRGSDTQYF
DNA: TGTGCCAGCAGCCGAGGGCGGGGGTCGGATACGCAGTATTTT

J: TRBJ1-4
size: .
D: .
V: TRBV28
CDR3: CASSLHGAGEKLFF
DNA: TGTGCCAGCAGTTTGCATGGGGCCGGTGAAAAACTGTTTTTT

J: TRBJ2-7
size: .
D: TRBD1
V: TRBV4-1
CDR3: CASSQPPGQGSYEQYF
DNA: TGCGCCAGCAGCCAACCGCCAGGACAGGGATCCTACGAGCAGTACTTC

J: TRBJ2-3
size: .
D: .
V: TRBV19
CDR3: CASNNIGDAIEQYF
DNA: TGTGCCAGTAACAACATTGGGGATGCGATAGAGCAGTATTTT

J: TRBJ2-3
size: .
D: .
V: TRBV9
CDR3: CASSGRTDTQYF
DNA: TGTGCCAGCAGCGGCCGAACAGATACGCAGTATTTT

J: TRBJ2-4
size: .
D: .
V: TRBV18
CDR3: CASSREPGADIQYF
DNA: TGTGCCAGCTCACGGGAGCCGGGGGCCGACATTCAGTACTTC

J: TRBJ2-5
size: few
D: .
V: TRBV11-3
CDR3: CASSLGYSETQYF
DNA: TGTGCCAGCAGCTTAGGGTATAGCGAGACCCAGTACTTC

J: TRBJ1-4
size: .
D: .
V: TRBV2
CDR3: CASNKIGATNEKLFF
DNA: TGTGCCAGCAATAAAATCGGCGCCACTAATGAAAAACTGTTTTTT

J: TRBJ2-7
size: .
D: TRBD1
V: TRBV6-6
CDR3: CASSFQGALYEQYF
DNA: TGTGCCAGCAGTTTCCAGGGGGCGCTCTACGAGCAGTACTTC

J: TRBJ2-3
size: .
D: .
V: TRBV7-2
CDR3: CASSLAGANTDTQYF
DNA: TGTGCCAGCAGCTTAGCGGGGGCCAACACAGATACGCAGTATTTT

J: TRBJ2-3
size: .
D: .
V: TRBV2
CDR3: CASSRPDSPSDTQYF
DNA: TGTGCCAGCAGTCGTCCGGACAGCCCCTCAGATACGCAGTATTTT

J: TRBJ1-5
size: .
D: .
V: TRBV19
CDR3: CASSSLTLPQHF
DNA: TGTGCCAGTAGTTCGTTGACATTACCCCAGCATTTT

J: TRBJ1-1
size: .
D: .
V: TRBV9
CDR3: CASSVVETAYTEAFF
DNA: TGTGCCAGCAGCGTAGTGGAGACAGCTTACACTGAAGCTTTCTTT

J: TRBJ1-1
size: .
D: .
V: TRBV15
CDR3: CATSRDLGDTEAFF
DNA: TGTGCCACCAGCAGAGATCTGGGAGACACTGAAGCTTTCTTT

J: TRBJ2-2
size: .
D: .
V: TRBV9
CDR3: CASSAPHIYLAGELFF
DNA: TGTGCCAGCAGCGCTCCCCACATCTATCTGGCCGGGGAGCTGTTTTTT

J: TRBJ2-1
size: .
D: .
V: TRBV5-1
CDR3: CASSSGFIINEQFF
DNA: TGCGCCAGCAGCTCGGGATTTATAATCAATGAGCAGTTCTTC

J: TRBJ1-2
size: .
D: .
V: TRBV14
CDR3: CASSQEKKYGYTF
DNA: TGTGCCAGCAGCCAAGAGAAGAAGTATGGCTACACCTTC

J: TRBJ2-1
size: .
D: TRBD1
V: TRBV4-1
CDR3: CASSPSGVQGVGSYNEQFF
DNA: TGCGCCAGCAGCCCATCCGGGGTTCAGGGGGTTGGGTCCTACAATGAGCAGTTCTTC

J: TRBJ2-2
size: .
D: TRBD2
V: TRBV4-2
CDR3: CASSLELATARELFF
DNA: TGTGCCAGCAGCCTAGAACTAGCGACTGCCAGGGAGCTGTTTTTT

J: TRBJ1-5
size: few
D: .
V: TRBV18
CDR3: CASSSRPPLSNQPQHF
DNA: TGTGCCAGCTCATCACGACCCCCTCTTAGCAATCAGCCCCAGCATTTT

J: TRBJ2-7
size: .
D: .
V: TRBV15
CDR3: CATSRGRGSYEQYF
DNA: TGTGCCACCAGCAGAGGAAGGGGATCCTACGAGCAGTACTTC

J: TRBJ1-2
size: .
D: .
V: TRBV2
CDR3: CASSDNEVPTSINGYTF
DNA: TGTGCCAGCAGTGACAATGAGGTCCCCACCTCGATAAATGGCTACACCTTC

J: TRBJ1-5
size: .
D: .
V: TRBV7-2
CDR3: CASSLSGDGQPQHF
DNA: TGTGCCAGCAGCTTATCGGGAGACGGGCAGCCCCAGCATTTT

J: TRBJ1-5
size: .
D: .
V: TRBV9
CDR3: CASSVNEHQPQHF
DNA: TGTGCCAGCAGCGTAAATGAGCATCAGCCCCAGCATTTT

J: TRBJ1-2
size: .
D: TRBD1
V: TRBV5-6
CDR3: CASSLQGQGNYGYTF
DNA: TGTGCCAGCAGCTTGCAAGGACAGGGGAACTATGGCTACACCTTC

J: TRBJ1-5
size: once
D: .
V: TRBV5-6
CDR3: CASSRRGARNQPQHF
DNA: TGTGCCAGCAGCAGGCGGGGGGCGCGCAATCAGCCCCAGCATTTT

J: TRBJ1-2
size: .
D: .
V: TRBV10-3
CDR3: CAISEGANYGYTF
DNA: TGTGCCATCAGTGAGGGGGCTAACTATGGCTACACCTTC

J: TRBJ1-4
size: .
D: TRBD1
V: TRBV6-1
CDR3: CASYDRGELNEKLFF
DNA: TGTGCCAGCTATGACAGGGGGGAACTTAATGAAAAACTGTTTTTT

J: TRBJ2-7
size: .
D: .
V: TRBV11-2
CDR3: CASSANLGKYEQYF
DNA: TGTGCCAGCAGCGCCAACCTAGGGAAATACGAGCAGTACTTC

J: TRBJ2-7
size: .
D: .
V: TRBV6-5
CDR3: CASPVRNEQYF
DNA: TGTGCCAGCCCGGTGAGGAACGAGCAGTACTTC

J: TRBJ2-2
size: .
D: .
V: TRBV18
CDR3: CASSQTGPGTGELFF
DNA: TGTGCCAGCTCACAAACAGGGCCCGGAACCGGGGAGCTGTTTTTT

J: TRBJ2-7
size: .
D: .
V: TRBV6-1
CDR3: CASSETQVPPYEQYF
DNA: TGTGCCAGCAGTGAAACTCAGGTCCCTCCCTACGAGCAGTACTTC

J: TRBJ2-3
size: .
D: TRBD2
V: TRBV11-2
CDR3: CASRSYSGGASDTQYF
DNA: TGTGCCAGCAGGAGCTATAGCGGGGGGGCGTCAGATACGCAGTATTTT

J: TRBJ2-1
size: .
D: .
V: TRBV5-1
CDR3: CASSFPGSYNEQFF
DNA: TGCGCCAGCAGCTTTCCTGGCTCCTACAATGAGCAGTTCTTC

J: TRBJ1-2
size: .
D: TRBD1
V: TRBV7-6
CDR3: CASSLLQGATNYGYTF
DNA: TGTGCCAGCAGCTTATTACAGGGGGCGACCAACTATGGCTACACCTTC

J: TRBJ1-4
size: .
D: .
V: TRBV29-1
CDR3: CSVTQVLGEKLFF
DNA: TGCAGCGTTACACAGGTCTTGGGTGAAAAACTGTTTTTT

J: TRBJ1-2
size: many
D: .
V: TRBV4-2
CDR3: CASSQGSGASLHF
DNA: TGTGCCAGCAGCCAAGGTTCAGGGGCTAGCCTCCACTTC

J: TRBJ2-3
size: .
D: .
V: TRBV7-3
CDR3: CASSPQGFTDTQYF
DNA: TGTGCCAGCAGCCCGCAGGGGTTTACAGATACGCAGTATTTT

J: TRBJ2-5
size: .
D: .
V: TRBV7-2
CDR3: CASSSIGGKETQYF
DNA: TGTGCCAGCAGCTCTATAGGGGGGAAAGAGACCCAGTACTTC

J: TRBJ1-2
size: .
D: .
V: TRBV4-1
CDR3: CASSQAPGLLYGYTF
DNA: TGCGCCAGCAGCCAAGCCCCGGGCTTACTTTATGGCTACACCTTC

J: TRBJ2-2
size: .
D: .
V: TRBV5-4
CDR3: CASRPTQNTGELFF
DNA: TGTGCCAGCAGACCGACTCAGAACACCGGGGAGCTGTTTTTT

J: TRBJ2-5
size: .
D: TRBD2
V: TRBV20-1
CDR3: CSARGGETQYF
DNA: TGCAGTGCTAGGGGGGGGGAGACCCAGTACTTC